One and the same sample provided the 5 T cell receptor beta chains below, sequenced in a study of control samples from healthy donors and cancer patients (dated by TCRdb to about 2020). The library was prepared using the immunoSEQ multiplex PCR assay. Sourced from immuneACCESS, this table was stored by TCRdb with only in-frame sequences that have V and J called. A share of the clones is absent; for the studies checked, an unresolved V gene accounts for under half, and the remainder has no known explanation. The sample has 150,000 or so clones on record, 70% to 90% of them singletons. About 1.7% of the sample lies in the top ten. Sequenced input: blood. The receptor set was obtained from a man aged 18-30 years in good health.

This sequence joins TRBV30 and TRBJ1-6; a possible D gene is TRBD1 (6 bases). The CDR3 sequence is 15 residues long. The germline V gene encodes CDR1 GTSNPN and CDR2 SVGIG (reference sequence). V was shortened by 2 bases and J by 2 bases, with 10 bases between the two germline ends. CDR3 residues: CAWSKGGPYNSPLHF. CDR3 bases: TGTGCCTGGAGTAAGGGGGGGCCCTATAATTCACCCCTCCACTTT.

This chain uses TRBV6-5 with TRBJ2-5; a weak D match, TRBD2 (6 bases). The V gene's germline CDR1 is MNHEY and CDR2 SVGAGI. V lost 0 bases and J lost 2, with 10 bases in between. CDR3 length equals 15 residues. The CDR3 sequence is CASSYSRGRQETQYF. CDR3 bases: TGTGCCAGCAGTTACTCGCGGGGCAGACAAGAGACCCAGTACTTC.

The CDR3 nucleotides read TGCGCCAGCAGCTTGGACCCCGCCGGGACAGGAAACACCGGGGAGCTGTTTTTT. Amino acids: CASSLDPAGTGNTGELFF. The chain has TRBV5-1 and TRBJ2-2; 8 nucleotides agree with TRBD1. The CDR3 has 18 amino acids. The J segment lost 2 bases and the V segment lost 0 bases, leaving 9 bases of the junction unmatched. Germline V gene sequence: CDR1 SGHRS, CDR2 YFSETQ.

V gene TRBV4-3 combines with J gene TRBJ1-3; no definite D call. V was clipped by 0 bases and J by 9 bases, with 9 bases between them. The CDR3 covers 13 residues. Germline CDR1 and CDR2: LGHNA and YSLEER. In DNA, the CDR3 is TGCGCCAGCAGCCAAGAGGAGGGATTCACCATATATTTT. It is translated as CASSQEEGFTIYF.

The V call is TRBV5-4, the J call TRBJ2-3; D is perhaps TRBD2 (5 bases). This CDR3 comprises 16 residues. Germline CDR1 reads SGHNT; CDR2 reads YYREEE (reference sequence). V was shortened by 4 bases and J by 1 base, with 16 bases between the two germline ends. This chain's CDR3 is CASSPTGERGTDTQYF. In nucleotides, the CDR3 is TGTGCCAGCAGCCCGACCGGGGAAAGGGGCACAGATACGCAGTATTTT.